One sample yielded the 13 T cell receptor beta chains listed below, sequenced in a study of post-analysis software for immune sequencing data. Study findings and constraints: A handful of TRBV segments appeared more often in patients than in controls, and TRBV5-6, TRBV5-1 and TRBV20-1 were among these.

The antigens for these receptors are not known. The TCR beta cDNA libraries carried unique molecular identifiers. TCRdb itself ran the PCR reads through MiXCR, one entry per CDR3 protein. The sample holds roughly 730,000 distinct CDR3 sequences, roughly 29% seen once. The sequenced sample consisted of blood. The receptors here all came from a girl aged 10 to 17 with multiple sclerosis.

V usage is TRBV7-9 and J usage is TRBJ2-3; TRBD2 aligns across 10 bases. This CDR3 is built from 15 residues. Germline CDR1 is SEHNR and CDR2 is FQNEAQ (reference sequence). V lost 6 bases, J lost 5 bases, and 8 bases stayed unmatched. The CDR3, as DNA: TGTGCCAGCAGACCACTAGCGGGGAGGCTAGATACGCAGTATTTT. Its protein is CASRPLAGRLDTQYF.

This clonotype was counted at least ten times. The V and J genes are TRBV5-8 and TRBJ2-3; D call uncertain. The germline V and J ends were trimmed by 4 bases and 5 bases, with 14 bases remaining between them. The CDR3 is 14 amino acids. CDR1 and CDR2 (germline): SGHTS, YDEGEE. DNA of the CDR3: TGTGCCAGCAGCAGACTGAGGATGCGAGATACGCAGTATTTT. It is translated as CASSRLRMRDTQYF.

This CDR3 reads CSAANGRGTEAFF. Here the CDR3 DNA reads TGCAGTGCGGCCAACGGACGGGGCACTGAAGCTTTCTTT. The chain is built from TRBV20-1 and TRBJ1-1; D not resolved. There are 13 residues in the CDR3. CDR1 is DFQATT, CDR2 SNEGSKA, per germline (reference sequence). V was shortened by 6 bases and J by 4 bases, with 15 bases between the two germline ends.

This clonotype was found a few times. The V call is TRBV5-5, the J call TRBJ2-3; TRBD2 matches at 7 bases. CDR1 SGHKS and CDR2 YYEKEE come from the germline V gene (reference sequence). The V gene end was trimmed by 0 bases and the J gene end by 0 bases; junction bases not matched to a gene: 4. The CDR3 runs 16 residues. As DNA, the CDR3 is TGTGCCAGCAGCTTGGTCGAGGGAGGGAGCACAGATACGCAGTATTTT. It encodes CASSLVEGGSTDTQYF.

This clonotype occurred many times. J is TRBJ2-1 and V is TRBV6-1; D is unresolved. The V gene lost 2 bases and the J gene lost 3 bases, with 8 bases spanning the gap. This CDR3 is built from 14 residues. Germline CDR1 and CDR2: MNHNS and SASEGT. CDR3 loop: CASSELKVYNEQFF. CDR3 bases: TGTGCCAGCAGTGAATTGAAGGTCTACAATGAGCAGTTCTTC.

The J gene is TRBJ2-5, the V gene TRBV4-2, with 11 bases identical to TRBD2. With 0 bases clipped from V and 4 bases from J, the junction kept 13 bases outside the gene matches. Germline lookup yields CDR1 LGHNA and CDR2 YNFKEQ. The CDR3 contains 19 residues. This CDR3 reads CASSQDLLAGGPGAETQYF. CDR3 nucleotide sequence: TGTGCCAGCAGCCAAGACCTTCTAGCGGGGGGCCCGGGTGCAGAGACCCAGTACTTC.

V is TRBV5-8 and J is TRBJ2-1, with TRBD2 identical over 9 bases. The ends lost 5 bases at V and 5 bases at J; junction bases unmatched: 8. Germline CDR1 is SGHTS and CDR2 is YDEGEE. This CDR3 comprises 15 residues. This CDR3 is CASSSGLATHNEQFF. CDR3 sequence (DNA): TGTGCCAGCAGTTCCGGACTAGCGACGCACAATGAGCAGTTCTTC. Looking up the rest from reference TRBV5-8 and TRBJ2-1 gives the full variable domain: EAGVTQSPTHLIKTRGQQATLRCSPISGHTSVYWYQQALGLGLQFLLWYDEGEERNRGNFPPRFSGRQFPNYSSELNVNALELEDSALYLCASSSGLATHNEQFFGPGTRLTVL.

The rearrangement links TRBV5-1 to TRBJ2-2; 11 bases are a match to TRBD1. The V and J ends lost 4 bases and 0 bases, in that order; junction bases with no gene match: 2. The CDR3 has 16 amino acids. CDR1 and CDR2 from the germline V gene are SGHRS and YFSETQ. The CDR3 spells CASSRGQGANTGELFF. Here the CDR3 DNA reads TGCGCCAGCAGCAGGGGACAGGGGGCGAACACCGGGGAGCTGTTTTTT.

The genes are TRBV6-5 and TRBJ2-3; tentative D call: TRBD2 (6 bases). Trimming cost V 7 bases and J 0 bases, with 17 bases left between them. Germline CDR1 reads MNHEY; CDR2 reads SVGAGI. The CDR3 runs 16 residues. CDR3: CASKRDLAASTDTQYF. CDR3 nucleotide sequence: TGTGCCAGCAAACGGGATTTAGCGGCTAGCACAGATACGCAGTATTTT.

The chain combines TRBV18 with TRBJ2-7, with D uncertain. The CDR3 has 14 residues. Looked up from germline, CDR1 is KGHSH and CDR2 is LQKENI. V was clipped by 1 base and J by 7 bases, with 14 bases between them. The CDR3 loop reads CASSPQPEAYEQYF. Written as DNA, the CDR3 is TGTGCCAGCTCACCACAACCCGAAGCATATGAGCAGTACTTC.

This clonotype appeared a few times. The rearrangement joins TRBV7-2 to TRBJ1-6; D might be TRBD1 (5 bases). Per germline, CDR1 SGHTA and CDR2 FQGNSA. Trimming pared 1 base from V and 7 bases from J, leaving 11 bases between. The CDR3 length is 15 residues. The CDR3 loop reads CASSLEGLLNSPLHF. CDR3 sequence (DNA): TGTGCCAGCAGCTTAGAGGGACTGCTAAATTCACCCCTCCACTTT. Full variable domain (rest looked up from reference TRBV7-2 and TRBJ1-6): GAGVSQSPSNKVTEKGKDVELRCDPISGHTALYWYRQSLGQGLEFLIYFQGNSAPDKSGLPSDRFSAERTGGSVSTLTIQRTQQEDSAVYLCASSLEGLLNSPLHFGNGTRLTVT.

CDR3 sequence reads: CASSSHGKTSEQYF. CDR3 nucleotides: TGTGCCAGCAGCTCCCACGGCAAAACTAGCGAGCAGTACTTC. V usage is TRBV7-6 and J usage is TRBJ2-7, with D possibly TRBD2 on 5 matching bases. This CDR3 contains 14 residues. V lost 4 bases to trimming and J lost 6 bases, with 16 bases between them. Looked up from germline, CDR1 is SGHVS and CDR2 is FNYEAQ.

This clonotype was observed a few times. This chain links TRBV7-8 with TRBJ2-7, with 8 bases that match TRBD2. This CDR3 is 18 amino acids long. The V gene end was trimmed by 2 bases and the J gene end by 2 bases; junction bases not matched to a gene: 14. Germline CDR1 reads SGHVS; CDR2 reads FQNEAQ. In nucleotides, the CDR3 is TGTGCCAGCAGCTTAAGGATTTTGGGGGCTAGCGGGCCCTACGAGCAGTACTTC. Translated, it gives CASSLRILGASGPYEQYF.